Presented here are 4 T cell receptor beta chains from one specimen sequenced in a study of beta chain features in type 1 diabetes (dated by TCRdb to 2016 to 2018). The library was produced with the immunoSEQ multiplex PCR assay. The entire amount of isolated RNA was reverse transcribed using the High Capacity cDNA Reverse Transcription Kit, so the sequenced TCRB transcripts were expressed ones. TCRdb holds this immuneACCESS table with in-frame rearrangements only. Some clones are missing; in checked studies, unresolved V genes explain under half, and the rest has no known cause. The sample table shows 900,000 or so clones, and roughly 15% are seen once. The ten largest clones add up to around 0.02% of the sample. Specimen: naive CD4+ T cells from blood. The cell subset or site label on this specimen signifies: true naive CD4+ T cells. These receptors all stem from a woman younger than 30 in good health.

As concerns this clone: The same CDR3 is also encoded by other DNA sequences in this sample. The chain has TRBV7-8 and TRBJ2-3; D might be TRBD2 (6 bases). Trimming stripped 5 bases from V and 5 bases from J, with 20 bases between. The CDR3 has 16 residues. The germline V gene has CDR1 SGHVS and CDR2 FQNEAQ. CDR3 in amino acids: CASSQMGLARGDTQYF. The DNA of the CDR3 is TGTGCCAGCAGCCAAATGGGACTGGCTCGAGGAGATACGCAGTATTTT.

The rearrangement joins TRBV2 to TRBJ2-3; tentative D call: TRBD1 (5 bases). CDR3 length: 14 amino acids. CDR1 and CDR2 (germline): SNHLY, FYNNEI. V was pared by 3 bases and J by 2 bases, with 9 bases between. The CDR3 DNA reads TGTGCCAGCAGTGATAAGGGGAACACAGATACGCAGTATTTT. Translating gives CASSDKGNTDTQYF.

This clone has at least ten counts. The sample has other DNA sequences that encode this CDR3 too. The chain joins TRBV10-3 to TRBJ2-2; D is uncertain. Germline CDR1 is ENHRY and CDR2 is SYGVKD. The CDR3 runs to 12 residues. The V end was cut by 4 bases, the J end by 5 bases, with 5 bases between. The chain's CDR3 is CAISAGTGELFF. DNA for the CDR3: TGTGCCATCAGTGCCGGAACCGGGGAGCTGTTTTTT.

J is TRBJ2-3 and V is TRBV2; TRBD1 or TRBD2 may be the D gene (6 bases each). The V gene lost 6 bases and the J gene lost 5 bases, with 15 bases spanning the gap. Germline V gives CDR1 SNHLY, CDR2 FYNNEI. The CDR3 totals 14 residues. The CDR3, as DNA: TGTGCCAGCAGGAACACCGGAGGGGGAGATACGCAGTATTTT. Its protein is CASRNTGGGDTQYF.